The present T cell receptor beta chain was sequenced within a study of T cell responses to AZD1222 COVID-19 vaccine. Study context: Second-dose schedules of about 4 or about 12 weeks were combined. Findings and limits, study-wide: White British people made up most donors, females outnumbered males, and clonal diversity was possibly underestimated.

Notes on this clone: Its antigen remains unknown.

Data came from immunoSEQ multiplex PCR; TCRdb stores just in-frame clones and leaves some out. Of some 91,000 clones detected, about nine tenths appear once; the ten largest clones hold 2.4%. The CDR3 has 14 amino acids. Germline V gives CDR1 MNHNS, CDR2 SASEGT. V was trimmed by 2 bases and J by 1 base, leaving 8 bases between them. Source: peripheral blood, taken on day 0 of AZD1222 vaccination. The TCR was taken from an adult in good health. The chain links TRBV6-1 to TRBJ1-1, with D unresolved. The CDR3 loop reads CASSEMNKNTEAFF. The CDR3 nucleotides read TGTGCCAGCAGTGAAATGAACAAGAACACTGAAGCTTTCTTT.